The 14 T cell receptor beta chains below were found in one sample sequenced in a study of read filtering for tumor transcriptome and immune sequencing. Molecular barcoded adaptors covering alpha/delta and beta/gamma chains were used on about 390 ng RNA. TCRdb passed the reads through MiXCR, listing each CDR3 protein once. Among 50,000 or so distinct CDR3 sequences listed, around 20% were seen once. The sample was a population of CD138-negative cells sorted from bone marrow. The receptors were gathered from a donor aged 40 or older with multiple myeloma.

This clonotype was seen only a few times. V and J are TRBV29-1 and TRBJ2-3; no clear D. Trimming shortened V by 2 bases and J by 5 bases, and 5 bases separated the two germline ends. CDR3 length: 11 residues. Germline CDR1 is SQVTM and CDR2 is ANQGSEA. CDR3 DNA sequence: TGCAGCGTTGAATTTTTAGATACGCAGTATTTT. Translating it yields CSVEFLDTQYF.

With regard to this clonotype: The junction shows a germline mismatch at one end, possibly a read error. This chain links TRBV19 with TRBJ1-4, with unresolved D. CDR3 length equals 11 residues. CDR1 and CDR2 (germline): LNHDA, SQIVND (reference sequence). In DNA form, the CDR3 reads TGTGCCAGTAGTATTTTTCTTACGCAGTGTTTT. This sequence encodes CASSIFLTQCF.

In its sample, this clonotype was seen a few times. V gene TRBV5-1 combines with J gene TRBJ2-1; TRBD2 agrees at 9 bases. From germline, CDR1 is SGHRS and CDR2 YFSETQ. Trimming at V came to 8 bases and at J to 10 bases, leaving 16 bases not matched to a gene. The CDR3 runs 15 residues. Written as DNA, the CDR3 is TGCGCCAGTATCAAGACTAGCGGTCCCCCCCAGGAGCAGTTCTTC. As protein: CASIKTSGPPQEQFF.

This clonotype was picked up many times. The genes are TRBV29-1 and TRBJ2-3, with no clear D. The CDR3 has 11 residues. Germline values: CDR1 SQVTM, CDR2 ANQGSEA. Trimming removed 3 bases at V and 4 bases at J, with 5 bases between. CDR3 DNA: TGCAGCGTTGAGAATCCAGATACGCAGTATTTT. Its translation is CSVENPDTQYF.

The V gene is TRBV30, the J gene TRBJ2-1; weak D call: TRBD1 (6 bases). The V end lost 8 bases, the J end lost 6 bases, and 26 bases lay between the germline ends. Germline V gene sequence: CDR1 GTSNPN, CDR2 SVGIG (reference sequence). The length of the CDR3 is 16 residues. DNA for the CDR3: TGTGCCGGGAAGTGGCGACAGGTGGAACTCTTCAATGAGCAGTTCTTC. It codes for CAGKWRQVELFNEQFF. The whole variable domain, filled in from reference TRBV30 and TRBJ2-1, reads SQTIHQWPATLVQPVGSPLSLECTVEGTSNPNLYWYRQAAGRGLQLLFYSVGIGQISSEVPQNLSASRPQDRQFILSSKKLLLSDSGFYLCAGKWRQVELFNEQFFGPGTRLTVL.

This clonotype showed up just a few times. The CDR3 DNA sequence: TGTGCCAGCAGCAAAAGGGCCCGGGACAGGGGGCGTTTGGCCAAAAACATTCAGTACTTC. Translating it yields CASSKRARDRGRLAKNIQYF. The chain uses TRBV21-1 and TRBJ2-4; the D call in the table, TRBD1, was not verified against the DNA. TRBV21-1 is a pseudogene segment. CDR3 length: 20 residues.

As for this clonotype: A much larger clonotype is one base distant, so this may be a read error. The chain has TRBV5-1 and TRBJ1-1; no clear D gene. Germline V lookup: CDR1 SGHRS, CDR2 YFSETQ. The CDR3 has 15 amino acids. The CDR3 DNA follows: TGCACCAGCAGCTTGTCGCCTACAGAGAACACTGAAGCTTTCTTT. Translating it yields CTSSLSPTENTEAFF. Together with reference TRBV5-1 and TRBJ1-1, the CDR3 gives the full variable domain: KAGVTQTPRYLIKTRGQQVTLSCSPISGHRSVSWYQQTPGQGLQFLFEYFSETQRNKGNFPGRFSGRQFSNSRSEMNVSTLELGDSALYLCTSSLSPTENTEAFFGQGTRLTVV.

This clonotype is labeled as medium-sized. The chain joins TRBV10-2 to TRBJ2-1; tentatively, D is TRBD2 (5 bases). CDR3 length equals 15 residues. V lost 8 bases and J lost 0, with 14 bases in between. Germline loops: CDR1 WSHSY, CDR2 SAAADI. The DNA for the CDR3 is TGCGCCAGCGGAGGTACGAGCCCCTCCTACAATGAGCAGTTCTTC. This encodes CASGGTSPSYNEQFF.

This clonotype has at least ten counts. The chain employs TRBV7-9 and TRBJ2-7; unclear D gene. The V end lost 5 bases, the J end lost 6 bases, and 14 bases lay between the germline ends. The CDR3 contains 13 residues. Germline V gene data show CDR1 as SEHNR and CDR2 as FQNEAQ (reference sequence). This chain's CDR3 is CASSPSSLLEQYF. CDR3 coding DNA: TGTGCCAGCAGCCCTTCGAGCCTCCTCGAGCAGTACTTC.

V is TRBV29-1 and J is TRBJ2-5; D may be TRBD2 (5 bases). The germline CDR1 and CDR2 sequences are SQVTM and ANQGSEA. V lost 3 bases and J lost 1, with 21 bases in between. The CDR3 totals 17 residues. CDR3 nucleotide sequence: TGCAGCGTTGACCCCAGCAACAAGACAAGCGGCCAAGAGACCCAGTACTTC. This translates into CSVDPSNKTSGQETQYF. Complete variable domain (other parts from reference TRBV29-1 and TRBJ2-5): SAVISQKPSRDICQRGTSLTIQCQVDSQVTMMFWYRQQPGQSLTLIATANQGSEATYESGFVIDKFPISRPNLTFSTLTVSNMSPEDSSIYLCSVDPSNKTSGQETQYFGPGTRLLVL.

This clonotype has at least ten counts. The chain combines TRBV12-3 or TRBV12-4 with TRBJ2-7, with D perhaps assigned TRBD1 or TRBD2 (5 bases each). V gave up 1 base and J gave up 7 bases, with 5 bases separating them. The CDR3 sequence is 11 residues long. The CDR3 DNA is TGTGCCAGCAGTTTAGGGGGGGAGCAGTACTTC. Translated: CASSLGGEQYF.

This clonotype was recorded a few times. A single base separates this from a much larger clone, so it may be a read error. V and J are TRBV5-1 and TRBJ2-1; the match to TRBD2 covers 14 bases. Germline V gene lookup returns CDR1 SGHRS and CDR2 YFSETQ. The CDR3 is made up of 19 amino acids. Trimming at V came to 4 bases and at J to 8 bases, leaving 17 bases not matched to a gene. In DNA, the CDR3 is TGCGCCAGCAGCATGGAATCTCCGGGACTAGCGGGAGAATGGTATGAGCAGTTCTTC. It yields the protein CASSMESPGLAGEWYEQFF.

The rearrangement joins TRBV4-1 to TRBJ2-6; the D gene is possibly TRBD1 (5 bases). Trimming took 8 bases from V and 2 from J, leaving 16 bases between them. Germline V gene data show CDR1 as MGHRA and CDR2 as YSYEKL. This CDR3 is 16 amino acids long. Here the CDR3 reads CASGLSRGTGANVLTF. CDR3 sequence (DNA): TGCGCCAGCGGCCTCTCTAGGGGTACTGGGGCCAACGTCCTGACTTTC.

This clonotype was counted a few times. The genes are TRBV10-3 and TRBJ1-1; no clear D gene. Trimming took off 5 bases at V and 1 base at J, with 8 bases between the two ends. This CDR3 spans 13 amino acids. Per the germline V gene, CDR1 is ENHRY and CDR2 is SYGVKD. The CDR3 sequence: CAISLAGNTEAFF. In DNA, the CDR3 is TGTGCCATCAGTTTAGCGGGGAACACTGAAGCTTTCTTT.